These T cell receptor beta chains were read from a single sample in a study of post-analysis software for immune sequencing data. TCRdb reanalysed the PCR reads using MiXCR and keeps one entry per CDR3 protein. This sample has roughly 600,000 distinct CDR3 sequences; about 40% occur once, and the top ten carry under 2%. Input material: blood. Receptor source: a girl aged 5-17 years with multiple sclerosis. The CDR3 runs from the conserved cysteine through the conserved F or W. A D gene is named only where the DNA matches it firmly.

TRBD1	TRBV29-1	TRBJ1-1	CSVGQGDTEAFF
-	TRBV6-4	TRBJ2-7	CASSRESSYEQYF
TRBD1	TRBV12-3/TRBV12-4	TRBJ2-7	CAIRRDRVPYEQYF
TRBD1	TRBV6-5	TRBJ1-2	CAASIGTEAGYTF
-	TRBV10-3	TRBJ2-3	CAINEFSFLSTDTQYF
-	TRBV3-1	-	CASSQGDGTTYEQYF
TRBD2	TRBV24-1	TRBJ2-1	CATSGWGGGDEQFF
-	TRBV5-5	TRBJ1-5	CASSLGRQYQPRHF
TRBD2	TRBV4-2	TRBJ2-3	CASSHRTSGETDTQYF
-	TRBV12-3/TRBV12-4	TRBJ2-7	CASSLAEGWSEQYF
-	TRBV20-1	TRBJ2-7	CSARSPGTYEQYF
-	TRBV7-9	TRBJ1-1	CGGRVRGEGTEAFF
TRBD1	TRBV9	TRBJ2-3	CASSGRDRGLYGTDTQYF
-	TRBV27	TRBJ2-2	CASSQNTGELFF
-	TRBV12-3/TRBV12-4	TRBJ1-5	CASSLTVLGSNQPQHF
-	TRBV10-3	TRBJ1-5	CAIRDRLREPQHF
-	TRBV6-5	TRBJ1-4	CASHATHQGANEKLFF
-	TRBV6-1	TRBJ2-3	CASSQIAGAIGTDTQYF
-	TRBV12-3/TRBV12-4	-	CASSLFSEQYF
TRBD1	TRBV5-6	TRBJ1-2	CASSLKGGHGYTF
-	TRBV5-1	TRBJ2-3	CASSLEGNQDTQYF
-	TRBV7-7	TRBJ2-3	CASSMSVTDTQYF
-	TRBV12-3/TRBV12-4	TRBJ2-7	CASSKDGSYEQYF
-	TRBV29-1	TRBJ2-5	CSVVEIGTQYF
-	TRBV10-3	TRBJ2-7	CAISESGGAGVPYEQYF
TRBD2	TRBV2	TRBJ2-7	CASRTSGASYEQYF
-	TRBV20-1	TRBJ2-5	CSARVAPRGETQYF
-	TRBV4-2	TRBJ1-1	CASSQIVSLNTEAFF
-	TRBV11-2	TRBJ1-5	CASSLQAGENQPQHF
TRBD1	TRBV6-6	TRBJ2-7	CASSNRGQARGYEQYF
-	TRBV7-8	TRBJ2-7	CASSLNTIGGYEQYF
-	TRBV20-1	TRBJ2-7	CSARDEGLGGGQHVQYF
TRBD1	TRBV12-3/TRBV12-4	TRBJ2-3	CASSPSRTGRTDTQYF
TRBD2	TRBV6-2/TRBV6-3	TRBJ2-7	CASHGTSGAYEQYF
TRBD1	TRBV5-1	TRBJ2-1	CASSLSFGQGYNEQFF
TRBD1	TRBV12-3/TRBV12-4	TRBJ1-2	CASSPTGVDGYTF
-	TRBV4-3	TRBJ2-1	CPSSQGTEAYSEQFF
-	TRBV12-3/TRBV12-4	TRBJ2-3	CASSFEWIRTDTQYF
-	TRBV5-6	TRBJ1-2	CASSLGQAVYGYTF
TRBD2	TRBV10-2	TRBJ2-3	CASSESGRLSTDTQYF
-	TRBV7-2	TRBJ1-5	CASTPGDYSNQPQHF
TRBD2	TRBV12-3/TRBV12-4	TRBJ2-1	CTSSLRAARGLAGGNEQFF
-	TRBV30	TRBJ2-3	CAWSLGGVDDTQYF